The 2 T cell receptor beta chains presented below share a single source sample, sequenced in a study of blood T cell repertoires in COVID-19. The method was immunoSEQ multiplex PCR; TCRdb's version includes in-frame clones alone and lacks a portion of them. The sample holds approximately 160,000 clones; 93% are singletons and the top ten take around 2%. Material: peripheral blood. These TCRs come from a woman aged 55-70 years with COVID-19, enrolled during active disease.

CDR3 sequence: CAIGQGQLDTQYF. The CDR3 coding sequence is TGTGCCATCGGACAGGGCCAGTTAGATACGCAGTATTTT. J is TRBJ2-3 and V is TRBV10-3, with 8 bases identical to TRBD1. Germline V gene data show CDR1 as ENHRY and CDR2 as SYGVKD. The CDR3 consists of 13 residues. V was pared by 8 bases and J by 5 bases, with 6 bases of the junction left unmatched.

CDR3 loop: CASSTRQGYEQYF. The CDR3, as DNA: TGTGCCAGTAGTACCCGACAGGGCTACGAGCAGTACTTC. The chain employs TRBV19 and TRBJ2-7; 7 positions match TRBD1. There are 13 residues in the CDR3. The germline V gene has CDR1 LNHDA and CDR2 SQIVND (reference sequence). After removal of 4 bases from V and 3 bases from J, the junction contained 3 bases not matched to a gene.